The 26 T cell receptor beta chains given below trace back to one sample, sequenced in a study of shared clonotypes between healthy human individuals (TCRdb year 2020). For the CD8 naive samples, CD45RO-negative cells were positively selected for CCR7, yielding a CD45RA+CCR7+ population from which TemRA cells were excluded. The library was produced with the immunoSEQ multiplex PCR assay. TCRdb re-hosts the immuneACCESS table, in-frame sequences only. Its copies lack some clones; in the studies checked, an unresolved V gene accounts for under half of them, and the cause for the rest is not known. Across this sample there are around 2,000,000 clones, with about 93% seen only once. The ten top clones hold about 1.8% of the sample. Sequenced: naive CD8+ T cells from PBMCs. The sample's cell subset or site label is to be understood as: CD45RA+CCR7+. These receptor sequences come from a man aged 18 to 30 in good health. Some clones in this sample may be carry-over from other donors' samples.

The chain recombines TRBV27 with TRBJ1-2, with 10 nucleotides matching TRBD1. Trimming at V came to 1 base and at J to 8 bases, leaving 16 bases not matched to a gene. Germline V lookup: CDR1 MNHEY, CDR2 SMNVEV (reference sequence). CDR3 length equals 18 residues. The CDR3 DNA is TGTGCCAGCAGTTTATTACCGGGACAGGGGTTCGAAGTGGGCGGCTACACCTTC. It specifies CASSLLPGQGFEVGGYTF.

The gene calls are TRBV6-1 and TRBJ2-7; 8 nucleotides line up with TRBD1. Germline CDR1 MNHNS, CDR2 SASEGT. V was pared by 3 bases and J by 4 bases, with 8 bases of the junction left unmatched. The CDR3 has 15 residues. CDR3 coding DNA: TGTGCCAGCAGTGATTGGACAGGGAGTGATTACGAGCAGTACTTC. It yields the protein CASSDWTGSDYEQYF.

The chain combines TRBV19 with TRBJ1-5; D is perhaps TRBD1 (5 bases). CDR1 and CDR2 from the germline V gene are LNHDA and SQIVND (reference sequence). The CDR3 contains 16 residues. Deletions cut 6 bases from V and 4 bases from J, with 19 bases between. This CDR3 reads CASRSQSGANNQPQHF. CDR3 bases: TGTGCCAGTAGGTCTCAATCCGGGGCTAATAATCAGCCCCAGCATTTT. Full variable domain (outside the CDR3, taken from reference TRBV19 and TRBJ1-5): DGGITQSPKYLFRKEGQNVTLSCEQNLNHDAMYWYRQDPGQGLRLIYYSQIVNDFQKGDIAEGYSVSREKKESFPLTVTSAQKNPTAFYLCASRSQSGANNQPQHFGDGTRLSIL.

The V and J genes are TRBV4-1 and TRBJ2-5, with D perhaps TRBD2 (5 bases). The V gene's germline CDR1 is MGHRA and CDR2 YSYEKL. The CDR3 covers 13 residues. The V and J ends lost 4 bases and 7 bases respectively, with 13 bases between them. CDR3 DNA: TGCGCCAGCAGCCTGGACGGTGCGGGGACCCAGTACTTC. Protein: CASSLDGAGTQYF.

The V and J genes are TRBV18 and TRBJ1-2; no definite D call. Trimming left V 0 bases short and J 5 bases short, with 7 bases between. Germline V CDR1 and CDR2: KGHSH, LQKENI. This CDR3 spans 13 amino acids. CDR3 in DNA: TGTGCCAGCTCACCACCGGACCATTATGGCTACACCTTC. Its protein is CASSPPDHYGYTF.

The V and J genes are TRBV9 and TRBJ2-7; 12 bases map to TRBD2. The length of the CDR3 is 15 residues. Germline-derived CDR1 and CDR2 are SGDLS and YYNGEE. The V segment lost 7 bases and the J segment 3 bases; nucleotides outside the gene matches: 8. The CDR3 here is CASSPTSGRNYEQYF. The CDR3 region has the DNA TGTGCCAGCTCACCGACTAGCGGGAGAAACTACGAGCAGTACTTC.

This clone was observed a single time. The genes are TRBV4-2 and TRBJ2-1; D may correspond to TRBD1 or TRBD2 (5 bases each). CDR3 length equals 14 residues. Trimming took off 4 bases at V and 9 bases at J, with 16 bases between the two ends. Looked up from germline, CDR1 is LGHNA and CDR2 is YNFKEQ. The CDR3 loop reads CASSPGTTVGEQFF. In DNA form, the CDR3 reads TGTGCCAGCAGCCCCGGGACCACAGTGGGTGAGCAGTTCTTC.

The chain links TRBV10-2 to TRBJ1-1; the D is unclear. Trimming took off 8 bases at V and 0 bases at J, with 13 bases between the two ends. The CDR3 contains 14 residues. Germline lookup yields CDR1 WSHSY and CDR2 SAAADI. The CDR3 protein is CASPLQKMNTEAFF. Written as DNA, the CDR3 is TGCGCCAGCCCCTTACAAAAAATGAACACTGAAGCTTTCTTT.

The chain combines TRBV28 with TRBJ1-5, with D possibly TRBD1 on 5 matching bases. Trimming took off 5 bases at V and 8 bases at J, with 7 bases between the two ends. CDR1 MDHEN and CDR2 SYDVKM come from the germline V gene. This CDR3 is built from 11 residues. This CDR3 is CASSGGEPQHF. Here the CDR3 DNA reads TGTGCCAGCAGTGGGGGAGAGCCCCAGCATTTT.

V gene TRBV29-1 combines with J gene TRBJ1-1; 9 bases are a match to TRBD1. The CDR3 is 13 amino acids. In germline, CDR1 is SQVTM, CDR2 ANQGSEA. J was trimmed by 3 bases and V by 7 bases; bases with no gene match: 6. The CDR3 loop reads CSAYDRGDTEAFF. CDR3 nucleotides: TGCAGCGCCTACGACAGGGGGGACACTGAAGCTTTCTTT.

The CDR3 DNA follows: TGTGCCAGCAGCGTCTCGGGCGGGGGAATATTAGGAGAGACCCAGTACTTC. It codes for CASSVSGGGILGETQYF. The chain employs TRBV27 and TRBJ2-5, with 7 bases matching TRBD2. Germline lookup yields CDR1 MNHEY and CDR2 SMNVEV (reference sequence). The CDR3 length is 17 residues. After removal of 6 bases from V and 4 bases from J, the junction contained 17 bases not matched to a gene.

The genes are TRBV28 and TRBJ2-7, with 7 bases aligning to TRBD2. After removal of 3 bases from V and 1 base from J, the junction contained 3 bases not matched to a gene. The germline gives CDR1 MDHEN, CDR2 SYDVKM. This CDR3 has 14 amino acids. The CDR3 sequence is CASSFGGKSYEQYF. As DNA, the CDR3 is TGTGCCAGCAGTTTCGGGGGGAAGTCCTACGAGCAGTACTTC.

As DNA, the CDR3 is TGTGCCAGCAGCACAAGTCCCCGGGACAACTCCTACGAGCAGTACTTC. Protein sequence: CASSTSPRDNSYEQYF. The genes are TRBV21-1 and TRBJ2-7; TRBD1 is the table's D call and was not checked against the DNA. TRBV21-1 is described as a pseudogene. CDR3 length: 16 amino acids.

This clone appeared a single time. V is TRBV7-9 and J is TRBJ2-1; the D call may be TRBD1 or TRBD2 (5 bases each). The germline V and J ends were trimmed by 5 bases and 8 bases, with 10 bases remaining between them. CDR3 length: 12 amino acids. Germline CDR1 is SEHNR and CDR2 is FQNEAQ (reference sequence). The CDR3 DNA follows: TGTGCCAGCAGCCAAAGGGACGATGAGCAGTTCTTC. It yields the protein CASSQRDDEQFF.

The chain combines TRBV4-1 with TRBJ1-1; TRBD1 might be the D (6 bases). The CDR3 runs 14 residues. Germline V gives CDR1 MGHRA, CDR2 YSYEKL. Trimming removed 6 bases at V and 2 bases at J, with 13 bases between. The CDR3, as DNA: TGCGCCAGCAGTCGTGGACAGTTAAACACTGAAGCTTTCTTT. Amino acid sequence: CASSRGQLNTEAFF.

The chain's CDR3 is CSARLGLEQFF. The CDR3 DNA reads as TGCAGTGCTAGATTGGGCCTTGAGCAGTTCTTC. This rearrangement joins TRBV20-1 to TRBJ2-1, with D unclear. The CDR3 totals 11 residues. Trimming left V 2 bases short and J 9 bases short, with 8 bases between. Germline V gives CDR1 DFQATT, CDR2 SNEGSKA (reference sequence).

With respect to this clone: Distinct nucleotide sequences in the sample also encode this CDR3. The rearrangement links TRBV4-3 to TRBJ2-5; D is perhaps TRBD2 (5 bases). The CDR3 loop spans 15 amino acids. Deletions cut 1 base from V and 2 bases from J, with 11 bases between. Per the germline V gene, CDR1 is LGHNA and CDR2 is YSLEER. CDR3 bases: TGCGCCAGCAGCCAAGGGACTGGACCGCAAGAGACCCAGTACTTC. Protein: CASSQGTGPQETQYF.

This chain links TRBV28 with TRBJ2-7; TRBD2 aligns across 10 bases. The CDR3 has 14 amino acids. CDR1 and CDR2 from the germline V gene are MDHEN and SYDVKM. Trimming cost V 8 bases and J 1 base; bases outside gene matches: 5. CDR3 amino acids: CASASGSGSYEQYF. The CDR3 coding sequence is TGTGCCAGCGCTAGCGGGAGTGGTTCCTACGAGCAGTACTTC. The variable domain in full, completed from reference TRBV28 and TRBJ2-7, reads DVKVTQSSRYLVKRTGEKVFLECVQDMDHENMFWYRQDPGLGLRLIYFSYDVKMKEKGDIPEGYSVSREKKERFSLILESASTNQTSMYLCASASGSGSYEQYFGPGTRLTVT.

The chain links TRBV1 to TRBJ2-5; the table's D call, TRBD1, has no DNA check behind it. TRBV1 is noted as a pseudogene. CDR3 size: 18 residues. CDR3: CTITHLRQGAGNQETQYF. The CDR3 nucleotides are TGCACCATCACGCACCTCAGACAGGGGGCGGGGAACCAAGAGACCCAGTACTTC.

This rearrangement joins TRBV18 to TRBJ2-2; D uncertain. The CDR3 totals 17 residues. The V gene lost 1 base and the J gene lost 4 bases, with 16 bases spanning the gap. Germline V gene data show CDR1 as KGHSH and CDR2 as LQKENI. Here the CDR3 DNA reads TGTGCCAGCTCACCACTAACAGATTACCGAGGCACCGGGGAGCTGTTTTTT. It translates to CASSPLTDYRGTGELFF.

The chain uses TRBV30 and TRBJ1-4; D gene unclear. The germline CDR1 and CDR2 sequences are GTSNPN and SVGIG (reference sequence). Trimming left V 1 base short and J 9 bases short, with 15 bases between. This CDR3 has 14 amino acids. CDR3 in amino acids: CAWSEDGNPQKLFF. Written as DNA, the CDR3 is TGTGCCTGGAGTGAGGACGGCAACCCACAAAAACTGTTTTTT.

The V call is TRBV28, the J call TRBJ1-1; D ambiguous. V was clipped by 8 bases and J by 4 bases, with 14 bases between them. There are 13 residues in the CDR3. Germline CDR1 MDHEN, CDR2 SYDVKM. The CDR3, as DNA: TGTGCCAGCTGTCGCCATCGGGGCACTGAAGCTTTCTTT. Encoded protein: CASCRHRGTEAFF. The whole variable domain, filled in from reference TRBV28 and TRBJ1-1, reads DVKVTQSSRYLVKRTGEKVFLECVQDMDHENMFWYRQDPGLGLRLIYFSYDVKMKEKGDIPEGYSVSREKKERFSLILESASTNQTSMYLCASCRHRGTEAFFGQGTRLTVV.

On this clone itself: The junction shows a germline mismatch at one end, possibly a read error. The genes are TRBV18 and TRBJ2-5, with 7 bases fitting TRBD2. The CDR3 is 14 residues long. CDR1 KGHSH and CDR2 LQKENI come from the germline V gene. This CDR3 reads CASSPPRGEETQYF. Here the CDR3 DNA reads TGTGCCAGCTCGCCACCCCGGGGGGAGGAGACCCAGTACTTC.

The chain couples TRBV19 to TRBJ1-3, with D tentatively TRBD1 (6 bases). V was clipped by 5 bases and J by 0 bases, with 11 bases between them. The CDR3 is 15 residues long. Per the germline V gene, CDR1 is LNHDA and CDR2 is SQIVND (reference sequence). The CDR3 DNA is TGTGCCAGTAGTCCGGACAGAGGCTCTGGAAACACCATATATTTT. This codes for CASSPDRGSGNTIYF. Looking up the rest from reference TRBV19 and TRBJ1-3 gives the full variable domain: DGGITQSPKYLFRKEGQNVTLSCEQNLNHDAMYWYRQDPGQGLRLIYYSQIVNDFQKGDIAEGYSVSREKKESFPLTVTSAQKNPTAFYLCASSPDRGSGNTIYFGEGSWLTVV.

The CDR3 spells CASSYMGPSYEQYF. DNA of the CDR3: TGTGCCAGCAGTTATATGGGACCCTCGTACGAGCAGTACTTC. The rearrangement joins TRBV6-6 to TRBJ2-7, with D possibly being TRBD1 or TRBD2 (5 bases each). Trimming cost V 3 bases and J 4 bases, with 13 bases left between them. This CDR3 spans 14 amino acids. The germline V gene has CDR1 MNHNY and CDR2 SVGAGI (reference sequence).

The rearrangement uses TRBV5-1 and TRBJ2-7; TRBD2 might be the D (6 bases). Deletions cut 5 bases from V and 2 bases from J, with 11 bases between. In germline, CDR1 is SGHRS, CDR2 YFSETQ. CDR3 length equals 13 residues. The CDR3: CASRTGEAYEQYF. In nucleotides, the CDR3 is TGCGCCAGCAGGACGGGAGAGGCCTACGAGCAGTACTTC.